The 28 T cell receptor beta chains presented below share a single source sample, sequenced in a study of cytomegalovirus exposure and HLA in healthy donors. The PCR used 60 Vbeta and 13 Jbeta primers. Clones were sequenced by immunoSEQ multiplex PCR, and TCRdb holds only the in-frame ones, with some missing. The profile shows around 100,000 clones, about 66% of them singletons. Input material: PBMCs. The source of these receptors is a man aged 25 to 45 in good health and CMV-seronegative.

The chain is built from TRBV9 and TRBJ1-2; the D gene is possibly TRBD1 (6 bases). The CDR3 sequence is 16 residues long. The germline gives CDR1 SGDLS, CDR2 YYNGEE. The V end was cut by 4 bases, the J end by 9 bases, with 25 bases between. CDR3 region: CASSPFRIMGQHRYTF. The CDR3 DNA reads as TGTGCCAGCAGCCCCTTTAGAATCATGGGACAACACCGCTACACCTTC.

The chain couples TRBV11-2 to TRBJ1-2; a possible D gene is TRBD1 (6 bases). CDR3 length: 15 amino acids. The germline CDR1 and CDR2 sequences are SGHAT and FQNNGV. V lost 4 bases to trimming and J lost 5 bases, with 17 bases between them. The CDR3 protein is CASSSIQGPWYGYTF. The CDR3 DNA follows: TGTGCCAGCAGCTCAATACAGGGCCCCTGGTATGGCTACACCTTC.

This clone was seen just once. Written as DNA, the CDR3 is TGTGCCAGCAGCCCGGTTGGCGGGGAGCTGTTTTTT. Amino acids: CASSPVGGELFF. This chain connects TRBV7-3 to TRBJ2-2; D ambiguous. CDR1 and CDR2 from the germline V gene are SGHTA and FQGTGA. V lost 5 bases to trimming and J lost 7 bases, with 8 bases between them. This CDR3 contains 12 residues.

This chain connects TRBV27 to TRBJ2-7; 7 bases fit TRBD1. CDR1 and CDR2 from the germline V gene are MNHEY and SMNVEV (reference sequence). This CDR3 spans 10 amino acids. CDR3: CTTGVGEQYF. The CDR3 DNA reads as TGTACCACAGGGGTGGGAGAGCAGTACTTC.

The CDR3 here is CASSLAGLTNTGELFF. The DNA of the CDR3 is TGCGCCAGCAGCTTGGCGGGACTTACGAACACCGGGGAGCTGTTTTTT. V and J are TRBV5-1 and TRBJ2-2; D is perhaps TRBD2 (6 bases). Trimming took 0 bases from V and 0 from J, leaving 9 bases between them. The CDR3 extends over 16 amino acids. Looked up from germline, CDR1 is SGHRS and CDR2 is YFSETQ.

The chain links TRBV2 to TRBJ1-1, with a tentative D call TRBD1 (5 bases). Germline lookup yields CDR1 SNHLY and CDR2 FYNNEI. Trimming shortened V by 6 bases and J by 5 bases, and 19 bases separated the two germline ends. The CDR3 is 15 residues long. The CDR3 coding sequence is TGTGCCAGCAGGGGCACGGGACTCCCTACGACTGAAGCTTTCTTT. Its protein is CASRGTGLPTTEAFF.

Notes on this clone: Germline and junction disagree at one end, which may indicate a read error. The V gene is TRBV7-6, the J gene TRBJ2-7; D possibly matches TRBD1 or TRBD2 (5 bases each). The CDR3 spans 14 residues. CDR1 and CDR2 from the germline V gene are SGHVS and FNYEAQ. This CDR3 reads CASGLAPGTYEQYF. The CDR3 DNA sequence: TGTGCCAGCGGCTTAGCGCCAGGGACCTACGAGCAGTACTTC.

V and J are TRBV7-3 and TRBJ2-1; D perhaps matches TRBD2 (6 bases). Trimming left V 2 bases short and J 7 bases short, with 12 bases between. The CDR3 loop spans 14 amino acids. Germline V gene lookup returns CDR1 SGHTA and CDR2 FQGTGA. DNA for the CDR3: TGTGCCAGCAGCTTACTCGCGGGAATTAATGAGCAGTTCTTC. Protein: CASSLLAGINEQFF.

The CDR3 nucleotides are TGTGCCGCGCTGTTAAAAGGAGAACGCGGAGAGACCCAGTACTTC. Protein sequence: CAALLKGERGETQYF. The chain recombines TRBV2 with TRBJ2-5, with no clear D. There are 15 residues in the CDR3. Germline values: CDR1 SNHLY, CDR2 FYNNEI. Trimming shortened V by 11 bases and J by 4 bases, and 23 bases separated the two germline ends.

The V and J genes are TRBV29-1 and TRBJ1-1; possible D gene TRBD1, 6 bases. This CDR3 region has 15 residues. Germline V gene sequence: CDR1 SQVTM, CDR2 ANQGSEA. Trimming removed 7 bases from V and 4 bases from J, with 22 bases in between. CDR3 nucleotides: TGCAGCGCTTTGGGGGTGGGGGGGCGCGGCACTGAAGCTTTCTTT. This translates into CSALGVGGRGTEAFF.

This clone was recorded many times. The gene calls are TRBV6-6 and TRBJ2-1, with TRBD1 matching 8 bases. The CDR3 length is 14 residues. CDR1 and CDR2 (germline): MNHNY, SVGAGI (reference sequence). The trim removed 4 bases at V and 5 bases at J, leaving 4 bases unmatched. CDR3 nucleotide sequence: TGTGCCAGCAGTTCCCCGACAGGGGACAATGAGCAGTTCTTC. Its protein product is CASSSPTGDNEQFF.

The chain uses TRBV5-1 and TRBJ2-1, with a possible D match to TRBD2 (6 bases). V shed 0 bases and J shed 7 bases, with 11 bases lying between them. The CDR3 is 14 amino acids. CDR1 SGHRS and CDR2 YFSETQ come from the germline V gene. The CDR3 DNA reads as TGCGCCAGCAGCTTGGATCTTAGCGGTAATGAGCAGTTCTTC. Residues: CASSLDLSGNEQFF. Supplemented by reference TRBV5-1 and TRBJ2-1, the full variable domain reads KAGVTQTPRYLIKTRGQQVTLSCSPISGHRSVSWYQQTPGQGLQFLFEYFSETQRNKGNFPGRFSGRQFSNSRSEMNVSTLELGDSALYLCASSLDLSGNEQFFGPGTRLTVL.

This CDR3 reads CASSPERGSLSSSYNEQFF. The CDR3 DNA sequence: TGTGCCAGCAGTCCTGAACGGGGATCCTTATCTAGCTCCTACAATGAGCAGTTCTTC. The chain recombines TRBV7-8 with TRBJ2-1, with a tentative D call TRBD2 (5 bases). This CDR3 region has 19 residues. Germline CDR1 and CDR2: SGHVS and FQNEAQ. V lost 6 bases, J lost 0 bases, and 24 bases lay in between.

In the case of this clone: At one boundary the junction diverges from the germline segment, which might be a read error. The chain has TRBV6-6 and TRBJ1-2; the match to TRBD1 covers 7 bases. Germline values: CDR1 MNHNY, CDR2 SVGAGI (reference sequence). CDR3 size: 13 residues. This CDR3 is CASSPGQHNGYPF. The DNA for the CDR3 is TGTGCCAGCAGTCCGGGACAGCATAATGGCTACCCCTTC.

The chain couples TRBV10-3 to TRBJ1-1; TRBD1 matches 10 bases. From germline, CDR1 is ENHRY and CDR2 SYGVKD. V gave up 7 bases and J gave up 6 bases; unmatched junction bases: 5. The CDR3 runs 13 residues. CDR3 protein: CAITVDRGAEAFF. The CDR3 DNA sequence: TGTGCCATCACCGTGGACAGGGGGGCTGAAGCTTTCTTT.

A word on this clone: A read error may account for a junction end that differs from germline. This chain connects TRBV27 to TRBJ1-1; tentative D call: TRBD1 (6 bases). The CDR3 consists of 13 residues. Looked up from germline, CDR1 is MNHEY and CDR2 is SMNVEV (reference sequence). CDR3: CATGQLSNTEAFF. As DNA, the CDR3 is TGCGCTACGGGACAACTTTCGAACACTGAAGCTTTCTTT.

In this sample, this clone turned up a few times. The genes are TRBV6-4 and TRBJ1-2; the match to TRBD1 covers 8 bases. Germline CDR1 and CDR2: MRHNA and SNTAGT. V was pared by 6 bases and J by 5 bases, with 8 bases of the junction left unmatched. The CDR3 has 14 residues. Here the CDR3 reads CASSPGGQEYGYTF. In DNA, the CDR3 is TGTGCCAGCAGCCCGGGGGGACAGGAGTATGGCTACACCTTC.

This clone showed up just once. V gene TRBV5-6 combines with J gene TRBJ1-6; the D gene is possibly TRBD1 (5 bases). Per germline, CDR1 SGHDT and CDR2 YYEEEE. V was trimmed by 4 bases and J by 9 bases, leaving 11 bases between them. The CDR3 has 13 residues. The CDR3, as DNA: TGTGCCAGCAGCGGGCAGGGTGCTTCACCCCTCCACTTT. Translation: CASSGQGASPLHF.

The chain is built from TRBV9 and TRBJ1-1; 8 positions match TRBD1. V was pared by 3 bases and J by 0 bases, with 4 bases of the junction left unmatched. This CDR3 spans 15 amino acids. Looked up from germline, CDR1 is SGDLS and CDR2 is YYNGEE. Here the CDR3 reads CASSALGQVNTEAFF. The CDR3 DNA sequence: TGTGCCAGCAGCGCTCTGGGACAGGTGAACACTGAAGCTTTCTTT.

The chain carries TRBV7-6 and TRBJ2-5; 12 bases map to TRBD1. Germline lookup yields CDR1 SGHVS and CDR2 FNYEAQ. Trimming took 4 bases from V and 7 from J; bases not matched to a gene: 7. This CDR3 contains 15 residues. Written as DNA, the CDR3 is TGTGCCAGCAGCTCCCGGGACAGGGGGCGCGTGACCCAGTACTTC. This encodes CASSSRDRGRVTQYF.

This sequence joins TRBV28 and TRBJ2-2, with 12 bases fitting TRBD2. The CDR3 has 15 amino acids. V trimming: 7 bases; J trimming: 5 bases; junction bases outside the gene matches: 5. The germline V gene has CDR1 MDHEN and CDR2 SYDVKM. The CDR3 spells CASTEGTSGTGELFF. The CDR3 DNA reads as TGTGCCAGCACCGAGGGGACTAGCGGGACCGGGGAGCTGTTTTTT.

V usage is TRBV5-1 and J usage is TRBJ1-1; 7 positions match TRBD1. Looked up from germline, CDR1 is SGHRS and CDR2 is YFSETQ. This CDR3 region has 14 residues. Losses at the gene ends were 4 bases for V and 4 bases for J; bases not matched to a gene: 7. The DNA of the CDR3 is TGCGCCAGCAGCCAAGGGGGACAGACCACTGAAGCTTTCTTT. Translated, it gives CASSQGGQTTEAFF.

V gene TRBV14 combines with J gene TRBJ2-1; 10 positions agree with TRBD2. Trimming cost V 1 base and J 3 bases; bases outside gene matches: 0. The CDR3 has 15 residues. CDR1 is SGHDN and CDR2 is FVKESK in the germline V gene. The CDR3 is CASSQGTSGYNEQFF. The CDR3, as DNA: TGTGCCAGCAGCCAAGGGACTAGCGGCTACAATGAGCAGTTCTTC.

This clone was found a few times. V and J are TRBV19 and TRBJ2-3; 14 nucleotides agree with TRBD2. J gave up 6 bases and V 9 bases, and 5 bases lay outside the gene matches. The CDR3 runs to 14 residues. Germline values: CDR1 LNHDA, CDR2 SQIVND (reference sequence). The CDR3 loop reads CASRTSGGTDTQYF. In DNA, the CDR3 is TGTGCCAGCCGGACTAGCGGGGGGACTGATACGCAGTATTTT.

The chain links TRBV7-6 to TRBJ2-2; TRBD1 aligns across 10 bases. The CDR3 is 17 residues long. Per the germline V gene, CDR1 is SGHVS and CDR2 is FNYEAQ. V was pared by 1 base and J by 6 bases, with 8 bases of the junction left unmatched. In DNA form, the CDR3 reads TGTGCCAGCAGCTTAGGCCCGACAGGGGGCATCTCCGGGGAGCTGTTTTTT. It translates to CASSLGPTGGISGELFF.

The chain uses TRBV7-8 and TRBJ1-1, with unresolved D. V shed 2 bases and J shed 1 base, with 8 bases lying between them. The CDR3 totals 14 residues. Looked up from germline, CDR1 is SGHVS and CDR2 is FQNEAQ. CDR3 protein: CASSLQQTNTEAFF. The CDR3 DNA is TGTGCCAGCAGCTTACAACAGACGAACACTGAAGCTTTCTTT.

The chain uses TRBV27 and TRBJ2-2, with D maybe TRBD2 (5 bases). V was clipped by 0 bases and J by 5 bases, with 7 bases between them. Germline V gives CDR1 MNHEY, CDR2 SMNVEV (reference sequence). CDR3 length equals 14 residues. The CDR3: CASSLSRGTGELFF. The DNA for the CDR3 is TGTGCCAGCAGTTTATCCCGGGGAACCGGGGAGCTGTTTTTT.

The V gene is TRBV11-2, the J gene TRBJ1-2; TRBD1 matches at 7 bases. CDR3 length: 19 residues. V shed 1 base, J shed 0 bases, and the junction held 14 bases outside the gene matches. The germline gives CDR1 SGHAT, CDR2 FQNNGV. The CDR3 protein is CASSLGGPDRDPSNYGYTF. In nucleotides, the CDR3 is TGTGCCAGCAGCTTAGGGGGCCCTGACAGGGACCCTTCTAACTATGGCTACACCTTC.